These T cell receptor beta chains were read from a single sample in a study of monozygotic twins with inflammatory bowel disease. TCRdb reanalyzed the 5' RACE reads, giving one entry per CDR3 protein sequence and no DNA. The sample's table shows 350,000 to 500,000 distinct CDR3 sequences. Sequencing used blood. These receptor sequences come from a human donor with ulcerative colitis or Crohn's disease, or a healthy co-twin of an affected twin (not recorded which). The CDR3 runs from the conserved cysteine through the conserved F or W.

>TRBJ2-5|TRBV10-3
CAISGTSAETQYF
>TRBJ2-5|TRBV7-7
CASSLGLRETQYF
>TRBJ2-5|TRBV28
CASITPRVPETQYF
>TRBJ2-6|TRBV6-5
CASSYPTGSGANVLTF
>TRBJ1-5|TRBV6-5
CASSYSIQGNQPQHF
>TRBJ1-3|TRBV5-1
CASSFVGGTGNTIYF
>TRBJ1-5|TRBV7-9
CASSPWGDNQPQHF
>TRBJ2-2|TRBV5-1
CASSLVTNTGELFF
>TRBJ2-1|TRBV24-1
CATRNTLGEQFF
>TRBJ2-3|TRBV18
CASSPPWTGDRGTDTQYF
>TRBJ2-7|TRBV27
CASSLRSQRGYEQYF
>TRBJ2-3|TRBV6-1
CASKQGASTDTQYF
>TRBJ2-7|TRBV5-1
CASSLDPSGRTYEQYF
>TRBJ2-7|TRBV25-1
CASSEWKDTYEQYF
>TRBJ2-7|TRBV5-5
CASSPGLAGLYEQYF
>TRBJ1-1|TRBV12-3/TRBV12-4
CASKQPRGDTEAFF
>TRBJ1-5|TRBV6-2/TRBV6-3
CASSYPGQGPVGQPQHF
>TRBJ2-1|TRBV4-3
CASSQYPSGEQFF
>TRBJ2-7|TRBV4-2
CASRQEQLISYEQYF
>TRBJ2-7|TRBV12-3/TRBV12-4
CASSLPGGISYEQYF
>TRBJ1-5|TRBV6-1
CASRKDSYSNQPQHF
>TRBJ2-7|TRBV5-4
CASSLDIYEQYF
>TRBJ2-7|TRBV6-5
CASSYASGGGDEQYF
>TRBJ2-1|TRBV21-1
CASSADRRSYNEQFF
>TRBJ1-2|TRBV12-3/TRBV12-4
CASSSGQPYGYTF
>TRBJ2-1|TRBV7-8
CASSLGLRGAGNEQFF
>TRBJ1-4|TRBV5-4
CASSNPGTALGEKLFF
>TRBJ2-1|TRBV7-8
CASSLVGQGQQFF
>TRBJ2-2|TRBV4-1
CASSQDPGTGLSGELFF
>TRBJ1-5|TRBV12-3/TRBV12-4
CASSRDIKNQPQHF
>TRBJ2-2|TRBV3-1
CASSQANSPGELFF
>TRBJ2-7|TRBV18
CASSTKQGDEQYF
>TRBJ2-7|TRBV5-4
CASSQFWGGVSYEQYF
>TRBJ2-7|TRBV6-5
CASSYWGQGSLEQYF
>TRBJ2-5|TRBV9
CASSVDLGQETQYF
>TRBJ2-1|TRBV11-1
CASSLPPRGLAFSYNEQFF
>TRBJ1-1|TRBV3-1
CASSLGRFTEAFF
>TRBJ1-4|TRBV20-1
CSALEGGPNEKLFF
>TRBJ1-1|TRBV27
CASSLRPRANTEAFF
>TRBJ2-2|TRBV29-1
CSVERGQEGSPGELFF
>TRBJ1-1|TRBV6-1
CASSRDPSTREAFF
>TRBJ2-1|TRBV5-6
CASSFKREGHNEQFF
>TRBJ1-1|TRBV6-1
CASMKGQTTEAFF
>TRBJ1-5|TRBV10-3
CAISADLRRGIDQPQHF
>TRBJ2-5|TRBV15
CATSPQGGEETQYF
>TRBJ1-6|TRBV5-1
CASSGNGYNSPLHF
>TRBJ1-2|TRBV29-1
CSVGQVLVPHGYTF
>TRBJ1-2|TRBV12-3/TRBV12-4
CASSLGAGRGNGYTF
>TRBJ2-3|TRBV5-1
CASSPGSSGGLQTQYF
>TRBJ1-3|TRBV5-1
CASSQGGLGNTIYF
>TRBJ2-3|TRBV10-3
CAISESRGADTQYF
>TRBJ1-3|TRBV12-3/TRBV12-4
CASSLRGTGNTIYF
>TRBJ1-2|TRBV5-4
CASSPRRDYGYTF
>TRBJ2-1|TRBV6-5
CASSSSSGGGYNEQFF
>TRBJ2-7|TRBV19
CATMTEGDEQYF